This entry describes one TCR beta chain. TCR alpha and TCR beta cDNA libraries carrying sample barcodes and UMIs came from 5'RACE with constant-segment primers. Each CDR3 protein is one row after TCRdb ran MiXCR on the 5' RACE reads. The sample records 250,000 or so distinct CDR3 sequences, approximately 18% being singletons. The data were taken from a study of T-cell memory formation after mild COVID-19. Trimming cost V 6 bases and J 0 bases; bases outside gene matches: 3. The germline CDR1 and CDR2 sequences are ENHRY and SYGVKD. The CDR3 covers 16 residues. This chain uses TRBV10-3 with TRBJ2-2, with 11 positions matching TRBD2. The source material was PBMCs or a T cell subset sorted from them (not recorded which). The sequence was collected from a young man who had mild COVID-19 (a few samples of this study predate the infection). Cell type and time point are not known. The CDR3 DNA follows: TGTGCCATCAGGGGGACTAGCGGATCGAACACCGGGGAGCTGTTTTTT. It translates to CAIRGTSGSNTGELFF.